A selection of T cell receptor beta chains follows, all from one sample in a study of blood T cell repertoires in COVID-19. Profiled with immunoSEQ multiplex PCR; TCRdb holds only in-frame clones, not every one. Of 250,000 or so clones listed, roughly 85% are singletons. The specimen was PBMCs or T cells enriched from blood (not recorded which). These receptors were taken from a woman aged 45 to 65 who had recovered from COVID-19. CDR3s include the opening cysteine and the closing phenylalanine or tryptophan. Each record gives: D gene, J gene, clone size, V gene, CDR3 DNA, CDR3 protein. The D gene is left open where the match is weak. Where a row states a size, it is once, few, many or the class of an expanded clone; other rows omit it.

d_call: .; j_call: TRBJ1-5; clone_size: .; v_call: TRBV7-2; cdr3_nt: TGTGCCAGCAGCTTATCAGGTGATAGCAATCAGCCCCAGCATTTT; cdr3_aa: CASSLSGDSNQPQHF
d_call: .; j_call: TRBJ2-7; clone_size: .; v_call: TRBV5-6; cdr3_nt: TGTGCCAGCAGCTTGGCACAGGGCGACTACGAGCAGTACTTC; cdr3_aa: CASSLAQGDYEQYF
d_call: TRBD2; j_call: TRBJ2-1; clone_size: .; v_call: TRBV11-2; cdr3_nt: TGTGCCAGCAGCTTGAGGACTAGCGGGAGGGGTGAGCAGTTCTTC; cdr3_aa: CASSLRTSGRGEQFF
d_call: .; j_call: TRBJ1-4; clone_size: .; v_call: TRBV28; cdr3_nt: TGTGCCAGCAGTTCACTCCCCCTAAAATCCGGGGTTGATGAAAAACTGTTTTTT; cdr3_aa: CASSSLPLKSGVDEKLFF
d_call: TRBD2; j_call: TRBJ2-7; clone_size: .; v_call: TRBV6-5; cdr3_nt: TGTGCCAGCACTCTAGCGGGTACCTACGAGCAGTACTTC; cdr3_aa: CASTLAGTYEQYF
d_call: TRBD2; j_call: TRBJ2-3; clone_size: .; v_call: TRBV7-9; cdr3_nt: TGTGCCAGCAGCTTCACTAGCGGAGCTAGCACAGATACGCAGTATTTT; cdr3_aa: CASSFTSGASTDTQYF
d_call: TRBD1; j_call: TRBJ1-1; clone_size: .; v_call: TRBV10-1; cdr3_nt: TGCGCCAGCAGTCCGGGACAGGGTATTTTTGAAGCTTTCTTT; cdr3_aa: CASSPGQGIFEAFF
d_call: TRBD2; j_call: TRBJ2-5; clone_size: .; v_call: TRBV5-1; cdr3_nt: TGCGCCAGCAGCAGGACTAGCGGGGAACAAGAGACCCAGTACTTC; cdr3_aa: CASSRTSGEQETQYF
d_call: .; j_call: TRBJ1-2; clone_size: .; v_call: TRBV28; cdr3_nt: TGTGCCAGCAGAAGAGGTCCCGGCGGCTACACCTTC; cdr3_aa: CASRRGPGGYTF
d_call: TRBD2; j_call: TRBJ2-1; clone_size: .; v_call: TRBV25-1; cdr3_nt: TGTGCCAGCAGTGAATATGGGAGGGACAATGAGCAGTTCTTC; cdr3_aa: CASSEYGRDNEQFF
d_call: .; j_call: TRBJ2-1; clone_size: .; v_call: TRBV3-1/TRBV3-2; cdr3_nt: TGTGCCAGCAGCCAATTTGAGGGTAAGGTTGAGCAGTTCTTC; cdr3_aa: CASSQFEGKVEQFF
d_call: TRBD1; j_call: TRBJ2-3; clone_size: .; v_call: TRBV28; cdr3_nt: TGTGCCAGCAGTTCCCAGGGGGCGGATACGCAGTATTTT; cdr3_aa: CASSSQGADTQYF
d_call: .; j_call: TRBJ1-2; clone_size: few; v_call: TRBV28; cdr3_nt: TGTGCCAGCAGTTTCAGGGACTATGGCTACACCTTC; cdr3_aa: CASSFRDYGYTF
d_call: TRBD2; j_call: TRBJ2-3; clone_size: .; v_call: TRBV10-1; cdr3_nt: TGCGCCAGCAGTGAGTCCTGGAGCGGGACGGGTTCTACAGATACGCAGTATTTT; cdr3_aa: CASSESWSGTGSTDTQYF
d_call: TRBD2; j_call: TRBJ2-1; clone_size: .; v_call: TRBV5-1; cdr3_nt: TGCGCCAGCAGCTCCTTTAGCGGGGCTCGCAATGAGCAGTTCTTC; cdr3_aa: CASSSFSGARNEQFF
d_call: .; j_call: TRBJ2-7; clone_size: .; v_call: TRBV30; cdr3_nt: TGTGCCTGGAGTGTACTATCCTACGAGCAGTACTTC; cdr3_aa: CAWSVLSYEQYF
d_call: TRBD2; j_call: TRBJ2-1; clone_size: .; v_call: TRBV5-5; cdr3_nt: TGTGCCAGCAGCTTGACCCTAGCGGGAGTATACAATGAGCAGTTCTTC; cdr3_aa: CASSLTLAGVYNEQFF
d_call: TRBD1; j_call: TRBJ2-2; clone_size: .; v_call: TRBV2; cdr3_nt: TGTGCCAGACCCAAGGGGGCCCAAAACACCGGGGAGCTGTTTTTT; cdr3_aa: CARPKGAQNTGELFF
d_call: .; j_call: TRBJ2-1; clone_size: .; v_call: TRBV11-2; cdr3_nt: TGTGCCAGCAGCTCACCACAGGGCTTGTACTACAATGAGCAGTTCTTC; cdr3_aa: CASSSPQGLYYNEQFF
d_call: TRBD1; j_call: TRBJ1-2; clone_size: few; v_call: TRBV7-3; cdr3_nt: TGTGCCAGCAGCCTATACGACAGGGGGCCCAGCGGCTACACCTTC; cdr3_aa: CASSLYDRGPSGYTF
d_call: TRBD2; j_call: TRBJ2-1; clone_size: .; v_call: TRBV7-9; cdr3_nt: TGTGCCAGCAGCTTTAGACTCGCGGGGGGCTCCTACAATGAGCAGTTCTTC; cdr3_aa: CASSFRLAGGSYNEQFF
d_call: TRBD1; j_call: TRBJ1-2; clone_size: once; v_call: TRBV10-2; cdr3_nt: TGCGCCAGCAGTGAGTCACCCCACTCCGGACAGGGTGATGGCTACACCTTC; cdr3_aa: CASSESPHSGQGDGYTF
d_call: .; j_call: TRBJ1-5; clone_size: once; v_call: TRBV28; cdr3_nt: TGTGCCATTGGGGGCAGGGCTTATCCCCAGCATTTT; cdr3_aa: CAIGGRAYPQHF
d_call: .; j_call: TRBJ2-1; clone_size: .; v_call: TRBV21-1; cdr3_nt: TGTGCCAGCCACCAAATGACAGGGGCATCTAGCGGGGGAAACTACAATGAGCAGTTCTTC; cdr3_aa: CASHQMTGASSGGNYNEQFF
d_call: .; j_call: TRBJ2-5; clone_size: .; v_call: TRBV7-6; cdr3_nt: TGTGCCAGCAGCCAGTACCAAGAGACCCAGTACTTC; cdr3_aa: CASSQYQETQYF
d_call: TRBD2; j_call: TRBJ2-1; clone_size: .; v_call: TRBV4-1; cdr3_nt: TGCGCCAGCAGCCAAGATAATTCGCCTAGCGGGGCTTACAATGAGCAGTTCTTC; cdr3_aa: CASSQDNSPSGAYNEQFF
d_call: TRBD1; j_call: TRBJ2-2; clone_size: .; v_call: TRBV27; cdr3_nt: TGTGCCAGCGGGTACGGACAGGTGAACACCGGGGAGCTGTTTTTT; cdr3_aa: CASGYGQVNTGELFF
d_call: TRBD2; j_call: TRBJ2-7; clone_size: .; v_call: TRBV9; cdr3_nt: TGTGCCAGCAGCGTAGGGGGACTAGCAGAATACGAGCAGTACTTC; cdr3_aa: CASSVGGLAEYEQYF
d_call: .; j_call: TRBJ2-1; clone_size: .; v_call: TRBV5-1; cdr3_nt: TGCGCCAGCAGCTTGGCCACAGGGAAGCATGAGCAGTTCTTC; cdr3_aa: CASSLATGKHEQFF
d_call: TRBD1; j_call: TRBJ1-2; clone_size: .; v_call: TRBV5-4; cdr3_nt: TGTGCCAGCAGCTTAAACAGGGGTGATAGTGGCTACACCTTC; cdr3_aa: CASSLNRGDSGYTF
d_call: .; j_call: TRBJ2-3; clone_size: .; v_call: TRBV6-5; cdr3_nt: TGTGCCAGCAGAAAGGTTACAGGGAGCACAGATACGCAGTATTTT; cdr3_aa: CASRKVTGSTDTQYF
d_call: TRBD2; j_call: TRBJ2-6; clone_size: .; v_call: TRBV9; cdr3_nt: TGTGCCAGCAGCGTAGACCGTTCGGGGGGCTCTGGGGCCAACGTCCTGACTTTC; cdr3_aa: CASSVDRSGGSGANVLTF
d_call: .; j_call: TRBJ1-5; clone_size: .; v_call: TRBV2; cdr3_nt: TGTGCCAGCAGGCGGTTCAATCAGCCCCAGCATTTT; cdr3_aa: CASRRFNQPQHF
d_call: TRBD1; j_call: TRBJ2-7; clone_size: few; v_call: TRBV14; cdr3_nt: TGTGCCAGCAGCCTTGACAGGGTACAGCAGTACTTC; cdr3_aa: CASSLDRVQQYF
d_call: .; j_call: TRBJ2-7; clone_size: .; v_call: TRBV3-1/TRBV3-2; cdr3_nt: TGTGCCAGCAGCCAAGGGCAATTTTTCCTCTACGAGCAGTACTTC; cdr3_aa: CASSQGQFFLYEQYF
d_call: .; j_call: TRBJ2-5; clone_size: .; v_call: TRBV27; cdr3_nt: TGTGCCAGCAGTTTCGTCAGTCAAGAGACCCAGTACTTC; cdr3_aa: CASSFVSQETQYF
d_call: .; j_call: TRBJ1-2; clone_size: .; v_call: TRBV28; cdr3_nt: TGTGCCAGCAGTCTCCGGGGGGCTAACTATGGCTACACCTTC; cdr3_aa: CASSLRGANYGYTF
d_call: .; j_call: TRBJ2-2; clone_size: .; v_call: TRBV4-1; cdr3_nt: TGCGCCAGCAGCCAAGAGGGGGGTCGGACCGGGGAGCTGTTTTTT; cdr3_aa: CASSQEGGRTGELFF